This T cell receptor beta chain was sequenced during a study of T cell changes during pregnancy in multiple sclerosis. Sequenced by immunoSEQ multiplex PCR; TCRdb stores in-frame clones only, minus some. The repertoire consists of about 43,000 clones, with roughly 90% occurring once and the leading ten covering more than 1.4%. Per germline, CDR1 SNHLY and CDR2 FYNNEI. V dropped 5 bases and J dropped 5; count of bases not matched to a gene: 6. The CDR3 totals 14 residues. The V call is TRBV2, the J call TRBJ1-2; 9 nucleotides line up with TRBD1. The TCR sequence derives from a female donor with multiple sclerosis, enrolled in a pregnancy study. Source material: PBMCs (not recorded whether the cells were cultured). This CDR3 is CASSSQGAQYGYTF. CDR3 in DNA: TGTGCCAGCAGTTCACAGGGGGCGCAATATGGCTACACCTTC.